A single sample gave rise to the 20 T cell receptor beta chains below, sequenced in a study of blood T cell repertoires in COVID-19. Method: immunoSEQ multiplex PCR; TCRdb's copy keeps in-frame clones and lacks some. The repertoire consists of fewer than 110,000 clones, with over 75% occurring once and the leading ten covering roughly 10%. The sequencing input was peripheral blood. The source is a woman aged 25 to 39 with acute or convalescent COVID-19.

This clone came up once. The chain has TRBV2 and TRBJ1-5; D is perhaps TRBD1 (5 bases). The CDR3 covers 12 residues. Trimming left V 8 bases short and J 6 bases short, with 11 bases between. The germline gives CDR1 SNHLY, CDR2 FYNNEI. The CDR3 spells CASGGVGQPQHF. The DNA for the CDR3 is TGTGCCAGCGGGGGGGTAGGTCAGCCCCAGCATTTT.

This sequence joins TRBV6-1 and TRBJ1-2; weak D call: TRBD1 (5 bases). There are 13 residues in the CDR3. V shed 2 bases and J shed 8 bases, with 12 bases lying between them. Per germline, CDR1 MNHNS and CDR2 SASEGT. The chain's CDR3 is CASSEPLWGGYTF. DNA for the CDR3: TGTGCCAGCAGTGAACCTCTGTGGGGCGGCTACACCTTC.

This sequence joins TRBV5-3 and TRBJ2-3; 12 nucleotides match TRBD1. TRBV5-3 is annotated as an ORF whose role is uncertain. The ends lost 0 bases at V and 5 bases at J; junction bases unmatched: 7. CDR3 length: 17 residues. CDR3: CARSLASGTGGIDTQYF. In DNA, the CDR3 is TGTGCCAGAAGCTTGGCCTCCGGGACAGGGGGCATAGATACGCAGTATTTT.

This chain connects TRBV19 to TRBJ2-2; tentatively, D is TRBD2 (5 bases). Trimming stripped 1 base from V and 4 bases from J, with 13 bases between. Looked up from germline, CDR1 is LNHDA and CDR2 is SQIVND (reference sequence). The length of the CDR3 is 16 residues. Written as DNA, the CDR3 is TGTGCCAGTAGTATAGGGGGAAGAGGAGGCACCGGGGAGCTGTTTTTT. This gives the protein CASSIGGRGGTGELFF.

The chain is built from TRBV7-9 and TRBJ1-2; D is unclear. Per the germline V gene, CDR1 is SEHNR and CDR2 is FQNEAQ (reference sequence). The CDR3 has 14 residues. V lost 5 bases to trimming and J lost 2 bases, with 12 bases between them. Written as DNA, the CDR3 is TGTGCCAGCAGCCAGGCTATGGGCAACTATGGCTACACCTTC. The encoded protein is CASSQAMGNYGYTF.

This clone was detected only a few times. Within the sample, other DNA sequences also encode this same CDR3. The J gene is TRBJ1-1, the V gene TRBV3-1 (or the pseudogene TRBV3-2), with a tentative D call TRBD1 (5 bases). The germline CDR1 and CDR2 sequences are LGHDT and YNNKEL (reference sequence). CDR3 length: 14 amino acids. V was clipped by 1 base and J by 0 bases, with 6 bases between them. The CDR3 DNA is TGTGCCAGCAGCCAAGGACAGATGAACACTGAAGCTTTCTTT. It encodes CASSQGQMNTEAFF.

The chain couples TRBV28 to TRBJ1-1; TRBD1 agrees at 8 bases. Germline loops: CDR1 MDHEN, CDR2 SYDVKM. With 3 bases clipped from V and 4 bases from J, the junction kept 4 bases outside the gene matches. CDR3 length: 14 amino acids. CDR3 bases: TGTGCCAGCAGTTTCAGGGGGCGAGGCACTGAAGCTTTCTTT. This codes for CASSFRGRGTEAFF. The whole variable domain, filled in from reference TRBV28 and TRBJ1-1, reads DVKVTQSSRYLVKRTGEKVFLECVQDMDHENMFWYRQDPGLGLRLIYFSYDVKMKEKGDIPEGYSVSREKKERFSLILESASTNQTSMYLCASSFRGRGTEAFFGQGTRLTVV.

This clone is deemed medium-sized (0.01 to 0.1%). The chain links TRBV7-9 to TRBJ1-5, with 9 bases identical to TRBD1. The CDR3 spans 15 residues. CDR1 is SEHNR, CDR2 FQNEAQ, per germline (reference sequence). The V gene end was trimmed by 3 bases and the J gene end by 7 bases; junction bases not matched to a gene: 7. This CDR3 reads CASSFQGTGYQPQHF. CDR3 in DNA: TGTGCCAGCAGCTTTCAGGGGACAGGGTACCAGCCCCAGCATTTT.

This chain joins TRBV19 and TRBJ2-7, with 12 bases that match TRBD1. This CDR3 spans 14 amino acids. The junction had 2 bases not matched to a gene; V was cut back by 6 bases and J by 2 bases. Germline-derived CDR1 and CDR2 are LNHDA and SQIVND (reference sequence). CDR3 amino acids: CASSGTGGAYEQYF. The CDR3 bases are TGTGCCAGTAGCGGGACAGGGGGCGCCTACGAGCAGTACTTC.

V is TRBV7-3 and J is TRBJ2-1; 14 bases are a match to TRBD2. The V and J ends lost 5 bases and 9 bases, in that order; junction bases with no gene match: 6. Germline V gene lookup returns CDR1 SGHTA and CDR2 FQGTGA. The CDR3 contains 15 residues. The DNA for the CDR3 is TGTGCCAGCAGCCCACGACTAGCGGGGGGGCTTGAGCAGTTCTTC. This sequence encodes CASSPRLAGGLEQFF.

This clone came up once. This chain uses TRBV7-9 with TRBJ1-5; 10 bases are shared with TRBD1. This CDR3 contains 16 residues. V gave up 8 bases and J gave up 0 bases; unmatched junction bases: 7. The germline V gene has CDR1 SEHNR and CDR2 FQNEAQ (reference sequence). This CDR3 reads CASGQGEGYSNQPQHF. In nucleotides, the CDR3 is TGTGCCAGCGGACAGGGGGAGGGATATAGCAATCAGCCCCAGCATTTT.

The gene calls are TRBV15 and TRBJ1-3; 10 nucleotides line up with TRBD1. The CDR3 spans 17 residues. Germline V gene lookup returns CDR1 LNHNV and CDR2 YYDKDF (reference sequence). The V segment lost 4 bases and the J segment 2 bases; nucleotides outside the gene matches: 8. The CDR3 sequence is CATSNDRGHVAGNTIYF. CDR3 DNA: TGTGCCACCAGCAACGACAGGGGGCACGTCGCTGGAAACACCATATATTTT.

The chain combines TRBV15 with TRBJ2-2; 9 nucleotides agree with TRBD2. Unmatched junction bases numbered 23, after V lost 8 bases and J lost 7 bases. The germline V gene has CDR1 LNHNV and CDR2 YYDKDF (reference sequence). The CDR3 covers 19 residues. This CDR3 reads CATGLTRPSGARGIGELFF. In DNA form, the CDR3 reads TGTGCCACCGGGCTCACGCGGCCTAGCGGGGCCCGGGGGATCGGGGAGCTGTTTTTT.

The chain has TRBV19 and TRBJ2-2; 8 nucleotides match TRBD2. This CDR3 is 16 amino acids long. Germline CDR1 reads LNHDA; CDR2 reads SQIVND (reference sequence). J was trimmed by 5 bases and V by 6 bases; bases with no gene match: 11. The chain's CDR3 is CASRVPGTSRTGELFF. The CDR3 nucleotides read TGTGCCAGTAGGGTCCCCGGGACTAGTAGGACCGGGGAGCTGTTTTTT.

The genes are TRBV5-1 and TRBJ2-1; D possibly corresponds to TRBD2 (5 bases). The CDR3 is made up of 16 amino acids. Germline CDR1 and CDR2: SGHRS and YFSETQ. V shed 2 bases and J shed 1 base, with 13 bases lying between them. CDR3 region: CASSLSPGKSYNEQFF. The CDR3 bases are TGCGCCAGCAGCTTATCCCCGGGGAAATCCTACAATGAGCAGTTCTTC.

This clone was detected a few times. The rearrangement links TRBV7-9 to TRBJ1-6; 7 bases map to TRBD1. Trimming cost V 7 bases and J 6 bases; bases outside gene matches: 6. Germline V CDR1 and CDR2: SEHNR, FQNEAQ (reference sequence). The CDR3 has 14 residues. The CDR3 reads CASTLTGSNSPLHF. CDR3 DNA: TGTGCCAGCACCCTGACAGGGAGTAATTCACCCCTCCACTTT.

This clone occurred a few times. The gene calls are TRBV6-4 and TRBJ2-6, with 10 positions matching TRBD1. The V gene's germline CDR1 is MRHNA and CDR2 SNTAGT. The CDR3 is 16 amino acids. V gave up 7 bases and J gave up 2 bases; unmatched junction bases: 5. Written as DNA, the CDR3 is TGTGCCAGCACCCCGACAGGGGGCGCTGGGGCCAACGTCCTGACTTTC. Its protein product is CASTPTGGAGANVLTF.

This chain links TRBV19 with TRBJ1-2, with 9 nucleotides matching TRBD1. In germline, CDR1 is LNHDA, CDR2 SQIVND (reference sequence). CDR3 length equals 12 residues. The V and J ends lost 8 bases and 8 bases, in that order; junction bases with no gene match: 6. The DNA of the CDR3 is TGTGCCAGTCTGGGGACAGGGCCCGGCTACACCTTC. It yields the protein CASLGTGPGYTF.

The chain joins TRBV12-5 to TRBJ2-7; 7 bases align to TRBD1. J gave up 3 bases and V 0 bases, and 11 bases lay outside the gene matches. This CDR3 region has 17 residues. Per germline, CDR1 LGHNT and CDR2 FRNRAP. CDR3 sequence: CASGLVNWQGVFYEQYF. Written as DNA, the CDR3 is TGTGCTAGTGGTTTGGTAAATTGGCAGGGGGTGTTCTACGAGCAGTACTTC. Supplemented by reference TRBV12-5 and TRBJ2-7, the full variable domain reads DARVTQTPRHKVTEMGQEVTMRCQPILGHNTVFWYRQTMMQGLELLAYFRNRAPLDDSGMPKDRFSAEMPDATLATLKIQPSEPRDSAVYFCASGLVNWQGVFYEQYFGPGTRLTVT.

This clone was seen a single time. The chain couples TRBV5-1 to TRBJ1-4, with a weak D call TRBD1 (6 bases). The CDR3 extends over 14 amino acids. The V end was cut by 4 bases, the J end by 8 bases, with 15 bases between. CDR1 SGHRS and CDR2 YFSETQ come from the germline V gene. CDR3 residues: CASSLDSLYEKLFF. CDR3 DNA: TGCGCCAGCAGCCTGGACAGTTTGTACGAAAAACTGTTTTTT. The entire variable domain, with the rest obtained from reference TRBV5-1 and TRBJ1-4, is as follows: KAGVTQTPRYLIKTRGQQVTLSCSPISGHRSVSWYQQTPGQGLQFLFEYFSETQRNKGNFPGRFSGRQFSNSRSEMNVSTLELGDSALYLCASSLDSLYEKLFFGSGTQLSVL.